The 21 T cell receptor beta chains given below trace back to one sample, sequenced in a study of molecular identifiers for immune sequencing clone quantification. Each CDR3 protein is one row after TCRdb ran MiXCR on the PCR reads. The sample holds about 640,000 distinct CDR3 sequences; about 20% are singletons and the top ten take 0.7% to 1%. The sequencing sample was made of naive CD8+ T cells from blood, with Jurkat cell RNA spiked in. Subset meaning: FACS-sorted CD8+CD4-CCR7+CD45RA+ naive T cells. Source of these receptors: a human donor in good health. Some libraries in this study had Jurkat cell RNA spiked in.

Note on this clonotype: A much bigger clone sits one base away, suggesting this may be a read error. The chain carries TRBV20-1 and TRBJ2-3, with D perhaps TRBD1 or TRBD2 (7 bases each). The CDR3 runs to 16 residues. Trimming stripped 6 bases from V and 0 bases from J, with 19 bases between. The germline V gene encodes CDR1 DFQATT and CDR2 SNEGSKA (reference sequence). Here the CDR3 reads CSATFPGGGSTDTQYF. The CDR3 DNA is TGCAGTGCAACCTTTCCAGGGGGAGGGAGCACAGATACGCAGTATTTT.

There are many counts of this clonotype. The chain joins TRBV14 to TRBJ2-7; D might be TRBD2 (5 bases). The V and J ends lost 0 bases and 3 bases respectively, with 15 bases between them. This CDR3 is 16 amino acids long. Germline values: CDR1 SGHDN, CDR2 FVKESK. CDR3 region: CASSQDSYSRGYEQYF. The CDR3 DNA is TGTGCCAGCAGCCAAGATTCGTACAGCCGGGGCTACGAGCAGTACTTC.

The V call is TRBV19, the J call TRBJ1-6; D may be TRBD1 (5 bases). The CDR3 totals 16 residues. Germline V gene sequence: CDR1 LNHDA, CDR2 SQIVND (reference sequence). V was cut by 9 bases and J by 0 bases, with 15 bases left in between. The DNA for the CDR3 is TGTGCCAGCGCCATGGGGACCCGCTCCTATAATTCACCCCTCCACTTT. Translation: CASAMGTRSYNSPLHF. Full variable domain (remainder filled in from reference TRBV19 and TRBJ1-6): DGGITQSPKYLFRKEGQNVTLSCEQNLNHDAMYWYRQDPGQGLRLIYYSQIVNDFQKGDIAEGYSVSREKKESFPLTVTSAQKNPTAFYLCASAMGTRSYNSPLHFGNGTRLTVT.

This clonotype was counted a few times. The genes are TRBV27 and TRBJ2-3; 9 bases fit TRBD1. V lost 5 bases, J lost 3 bases, and 6 bases stayed unmatched. CDR1 is MNHEY, CDR2 SMNVEV, per germline (reference sequence). The CDR3 sequence is 15 residues long. The CDR3 loop is CASSGTGISTDTQYF. The CDR3 coding sequence is TGTGCCAGCAGTGGGACAGGGATCTCGACAGATACGCAGTATTTT.

The CDR3 bases are TGTGCCAGCAGCCCGGGACTAGCGGGGGGGAACCTACAAGAGACCCAGTACTTC. It codes for CASSPGLAGGNLQETQYF. The chain joins TRBV9 to TRBJ2-5; TRBD2 matches at 16 bases. The CDR3 totals 18 residues. Per the germline V gene, CDR1 is SGDLS and CDR2 is YYNGEE. V was pared by 4 bases and J by 2 bases, with 8 bases of the junction left unmatched.

This clonotype showed up many times. This chain joins TRBV7-9 and TRBJ2-3, with D perhaps TRBD1 (5 bases). CDR1 and CDR2 (germline): SEHNR, FQNEAQ (reference sequence). The CDR3 spans 19 residues. Trimming removed 0 bases from V and 2 bases from J, with 21 bases in between. The DNA for the CDR3 is TGTGCCAGCAGCTTAGCAGGGCACTGGACATCTCCAGACACAGATACGCAGTATTTT. It specifies CASSLAGHWTSPDTDTQYF.

This chain links TRBV19 with TRBJ2-2; 10 bases fit TRBD2. CDR1 is LNHDA, CDR2 SQIVND, per germline (reference sequence). The CDR3 runs to 14 residues. Trimming at V came to 6 bases and at J to 6 bases, leaving 4 bases not matched to a gene. CDR3 bases: TGTGCCAGTAGCCTAGCGGGAGAGTCCGGGGAGCTGTTTTTT. Its protein is CASSLAGESGELFF.

This clonotype was counted ten times or more. The gene calls are TRBV5-6 and TRBJ2-1; no firm D call. There are 13 residues in the CDR3. Germline V lookup: CDR1 SGHDT, CDR2 YYEEEE. Deletions cut 0 bases from V and 6 bases from J, with 7 bases between. In nucleotides, the CDR3 is TGTGCCAGCAGCTTGGCGGCCGTCAATGAGCAGTTCTTC. Its translation: CASSLAAVNEQFF.

Note on this clonotype: Being one base from a much bigger clone, this may be a read error. J is TRBJ1-4 and V is TRBV7-9, with D uncertain. The CDR3 is 14 residues long. Germline-derived CDR1 and CDR2 are SEHNR and FQNEAQ (reference sequence). DNA of the CDR3: TGTGCCAACAGCTTAGTATCGACTAATGAAAAACTGTTTTTT. Its protein is CANSLVSTNEKLFF.

In regard to this clonotype: The final CDR3 position lacks the conserved phenylalanine or tryptophan, pointing to a likely read error. The chain carries TRBV7-9 and TRBJ2-5, with a possible D match to TRBD1 (5 bases). CDR1 and CDR2 (germline): SEHNR, FQNEAQ (reference sequence). The CDR3 is made up of 16 amino acids. The germline V and J ends were trimmed by 1 base and 1 base, with 13 bases remaining between them. The DNA for the CDR3 is TGTGCCAGCAGCTTAGGTAGCTACAGGACCCAAGAGACCCAGTACTCC. This gives the protein CASSLGSYRTQETQYS.

This clonotype was seen at least ten times. The chain links TRBV12-3 or TRBV12-4 to TRBJ2-3; 11 bases map to TRBD1. Trimming took 5 bases from V and 7 from J; bases not matched to a gene: 8. The CDR3 contains 15 residues. CDR3 sequence: CASSTSGTGGHTQYF. The DNA of the CDR3 is TGTGCCAGCAGTACCTCCGGGACAGGGGGTCATACGCAGTATTTT.

V is TRBV13 and J is TRBJ2-3; D is unresolved. CDR3 size: 12 residues. Germline values: CDR1 PRHDT, CDR2 FYEKMQ (reference sequence). V lost 5 bases and J lost 5, with 8 bases in between. The CDR3 DNA reads TGTGCCAGCAGCCCAATATTAGATACGCAGTATTTT. Encoded protein: CASSPILDTQYF.

In its sample, this clonotype was seen a few times. J is TRBJ2-1 and V is TRBV7-9; the D gene could be TRBD1 or TRBD2 (5 bases each). Trimming cost V 4 bases and J 7 bases, with 11 bases left between them. CDR3 length: 13 residues. Looked up from germline, CDR1 is SEHNR and CDR2 is FQNEAQ (reference sequence). The CDR3 loop reads CASSWGLWNEQFF. CDR3 DNA sequence: TGTGCCAGCAGCTGGGGGTTATGGAATGAGCAGTTCTTC.

This clonotype was observed at least ten times. This chain joins TRBV13 and TRBJ1-2; the D is unclear. Germline V gene sequence: CDR1 PRHDT, CDR2 FYEKMQ (reference sequence). This CDR3 region has 14 residues. V was clipped by 1 base and J by 0 bases, with 6 bases between them. Written as DNA, the CDR3 is TGTGCCAGCAGCTTAGCCGGATCTAACTATGGCTACACCTTC. Its protein is CASSLAGSNYGYTF.

This clonotype was seen many times. The chain carries TRBV20-1 and TRBJ2-1; a weak D match, TRBD2 (6 bases). Germline V gives CDR1 DFQATT, CDR2 SNEGSKA (reference sequence). The CDR3 has 13 amino acids. Trimming took off 3 bases at V and 5 bases at J, with 11 bases between the two ends. CDR3: CSASGSNNNEQFF. In DNA form, the CDR3 reads TGCAGTGCTAGCGGGAGTAATAACAATGAGCAGTTCTTC.

This clonotype was found many times. The chain combines TRBV9 with TRBJ1-2; D is ambiguous. In germline, CDR1 is SGDLS, CDR2 YYNGEE. V was shortened by 3 bases and J by 2 bases, with 5 bases between the two germline ends. This CDR3 has 12 amino acids. Written as DNA, the CDR3 is TGTGCCAGCAGCGCCCCCAACTATGGCTACACCTTC. As protein: CASSAPNYGYTF.

The CDR3, as DNA: TGTGCCAGCAGCTTAGGTGTTTCAGGGGATCAGCCCCAGCATTTT. Amino acid sequence: CASSLGVSGDQPQHF. The gene calls are TRBV7-2 and TRBJ1-5, with a possible D match to TRBD1 (6 bases). Germline CDR1 is SGHTA and CDR2 is FQGNSA. The V end was cut by 1 base, the J end by 5 bases, with 12 bases between. The CDR3 has 15 amino acids.

There are many counts of this clonotype. Here the CDR3 reads CASSQGTSQPQHF. In DNA form, the CDR3 reads TGCGCCAGCAGCCAAGGGACGAGTCAGCCCCAGCATTTT. This rearrangement joins TRBV4-1 to TRBJ1-5; D not resolved. Germline CDR1 MGHRA, CDR2 YSYEKL. The CDR3 is made up of 13 amino acids. V dropped 1 base and J dropped 6 bases, with 7 bases sitting between them.

Remarks on this clonotype: This clone may be a read error of a much larger clone one base away. This chain links TRBV2 with TRBJ1-1; D unclear. Trimming cost V 8 bases and J 2 bases, with 15 bases left between them. CDR3 length: 14 residues. Germline CDR1 and CDR2: SNHLY and FYNNEI. The CDR3 sequence is CASGDPGLNTEAFF. The DNA for the CDR3 is TGTGCCAGCGGAGACCCAGGCCTTAACACTGAAGCTTTCTTT. Together with reference TRBV2 and TRBJ1-1, the CDR3 gives the full variable domain: EPEVTQTPSHQVTQMGQEVILRCVPISNHLYFYWYRQILGQKVEFLVSFYNNEISEKSEIFDDQFSVERPDGSNFTLKIRSTKLEDSAMYFCASGDPGLNTEAFFGQGTRLTVV.

This clonotype was observed many times. J is TRBJ2-3 and V is TRBV7-9; 10 bases agree with TRBD2. Germline assignment: CDR1 SEHNR and CDR2 FQNEAQ (reference sequence). There are 19 residues in the CDR3. V gave up 0 bases and J gave up 1 base; unmatched junction bases: 10. CDR3 bases: TGTGCCAGCAGCTTAGCGCGTTTCGAGCGGGAGGGCCGCACAGATACGCAGTATTTT. Translation gives CASSLARFEREGRTDTQYF.

A remark on this clonotype: One base away lies a much larger clone, so this may be a sequencing read error. V usage is TRBV5-3 and J usage is TRBJ1-2; D unclear. TRBV5-3 is an ORF, with its function uncertain. The CDR3 consists of 12 residues. Here the CDR3 DNA reads TGTGCCAGCAGCTCCAACGGGCCTTCAAGCGTTTTC. Translated: CASSSNGPSSVF.